Given below is one T cell receptor (beta chain) in context. What it recognizes is unknown. The entry originates in a study of T cell responses to AZD1222 COVID-19 vaccine. Study-level results: CD4 TCRs covered the whole spike, strongest at regions 160-218 and 743-854.

Germline CDR1 reads LNHDA; CDR2 reads SQIVND (reference sequence). V lost 5 bases, J lost 2 bases, and 4 bases lay in between. The CDR3 covers 12 residues. This table comes from immunoSEQ multiplex PCR, and its TCRdb copy is limited to in-frame clones, with some not included. The sample holds around 130,000 clones; roughly nine tenths are singletons and the top ten take about 7.5%. The chain links TRBV19 to TRBJ1-3; D unresolved. The origin of this receptor is an adult who received the MenACWY meningococcal vaccine as a control. Here the sequenced sample was peripheral blood, taken 28 days after the second dose of the MenACWY control vaccine. The CDR3 loop reads CASSFTGNTIYF. As DNA, the CDR3 is TGTGCCAGTAGTTTTACTGGAAACACCATATATTTT.